A single T cell receptor (beta chain) is shown here with its context. Antigen: not known. The length of the CDR3 is 19 residues. Germline V CDR1 and CDR2: MGHDK, SYGVNS. Losses at the gene ends were 3 bases for V and 2 bases for J; bases not matched to a gene: 12. In the library, unique molecular identifiers were attached to individual cDNA molecules. The authors' processing: Between roughly 20,000 and 690,600 TCRs appeared in each sample, and the median stood at about 93,000. TCRdb recomputed calls from the RACE reads with MiXCR, one row per CDR3 protein. The V and J calls follow TCRdb's processing rather than the paper's. Of hundreds of thousands of distinct CDR3 sequences listed, under 6.5% are singletons. These data originate in a study of human T cells and chemical hapten exposure. Whole-study context: The study enrolled mostly female patients with alopecia areata, totalis or universalis.

Time point meaning: patch test 2, 6 weeks after DPC sensitization. Sample treatment: therapeutic diphenylcyclopropenone sensitization with weekly scalp DPC. General study findings and limits: DPC sensitization did not alter TCRs above 1 in 1000 frequency.

The chain employs TRBV25-1 and TRBJ1-4; TRBD1 aligns across 10 bases. This clonotype originated in a woman under 30 with alopecia areata. Some clones in this sample may be carry-over from other donors' samples. Sequenced here: whole blood, sampled in connection with sensitization to the hapten diphenylcyclopropenone (DPC). In DNA, the CDR3 is TGTGCCAGCAGTGATCGAGACCGGGACAGGGGAGGGACTAATGAAAAACTGTTTTTT. It codes for CASSDRDRDRGGTNEKLFF.